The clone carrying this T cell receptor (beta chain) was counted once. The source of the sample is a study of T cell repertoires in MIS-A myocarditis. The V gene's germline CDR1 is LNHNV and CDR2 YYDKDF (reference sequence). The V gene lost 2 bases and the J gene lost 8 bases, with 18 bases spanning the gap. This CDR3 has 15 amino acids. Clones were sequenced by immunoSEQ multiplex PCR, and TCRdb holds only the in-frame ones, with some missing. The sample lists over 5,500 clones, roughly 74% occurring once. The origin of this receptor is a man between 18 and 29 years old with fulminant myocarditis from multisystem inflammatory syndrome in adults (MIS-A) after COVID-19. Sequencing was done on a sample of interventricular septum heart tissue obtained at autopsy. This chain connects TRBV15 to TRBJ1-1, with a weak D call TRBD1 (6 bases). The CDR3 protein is CATSRIGTQQKEAFF. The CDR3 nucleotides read TGTGCCACCAGCAGAATCGGGACACAACAAAAAGAAGCTTTCTTT.